The text below deals with one T cell receptor (beta chain). Its antigen is currently unknown. This record belongs to a study of neoadjuvant anti-PD-1 for oral cavity cancer. The wider study: Non-progressing patients received a fourth nivolumab dose near day 43, then surgery on days 50-56. Study observations and caveats: PBMC Gini-index clonality exceeded responders' in non-responders post-nivolumab.

Sequencing used immunoSEQ multiplex PCR; TCRdb keeps in-frame clones, though not all of them. This repertoire shows over 80,000 clones, under 90% found once; its top ten account for 3.1%. This specimen consisted of PBMCs, obtained before nivolumab (anti-PD-1) treatment. The sequence came from a person aged 35 to 85 with oral cavity squamous cell carcinoma.

CDR3 sequence (DNA): TGTGCCAGTAGGAGGACTGTCTCCTCTGGGGCCAACGTCCTGACTTTC. Translating gives CASRRTVSSGANVLTF. This chain joins TRBV19 and TRBJ2-6, with D perhaps TRBD2 (5 bases). Looked up from germline, CDR1 is LNHDA and CDR2 is SQIVND (reference sequence). This CDR3 has 16 residues. Between the trimmed V and J ends, which lost 6 bases and 0 bases, there was a span of 12 bases. The variable domain in full, completed from reference TRBV19 and TRBJ2-6, reads DGGITQSPKYLFRKEGQNVTLSCEQNLNHDAMYWYRQDPGQGLRLIYYSQIVNDFQKGDIAEGYSVSREKKESFPLTVTSAQKNPTAFYLCASRRTVSSGANVLTFGAGSRLTVL.